These T cell receptor beta chains were read from a single sample in a study of vaccination and CD4 T cells after COVID-19. Antigens for these TCRs are unknown. TCRdb re-derived calls from the PCR reads in MiXCR, one entry per CDR3 protein. Among around 15,000 distinct CDR3 sequences, 40% to 65% were seen once, and the ten largest hold 3.7%. This sample comprised CD4+ T cells from blood, cultured in vitro, obtained before SARS-CoV-2 vaccination. Receptors originate from a human donor who had recovered from COVID-19. CDR3s include the opening cysteine and the closing phenylalanine or tryptophan. The order of the fields is clone size, D gene, V gene, J gene, CDR3 protein, CDR3 DNA. D genes are given only for firm matches. Rows give clone size only sometimes, using once, few, many, or a class for an expanded clone.

abundance: few; d_gene: NA; v_gene: TRBV10-3; j_gene: TRBJ1-5; CDR3aa: CASQDIRKGSNQPQHF; CDR3nt: TGTGCCTCCCAAGACATTCGAAAAGGGAGCAATCAGCCCCAGCATTTT
abundance: NA; d_gene: TRBD2; v_gene: TRBV2; j_gene: TRBJ2-5; CDR3aa: CASRRLAGSQETQYF; CDR3nt: TGTGCCAGCAGAAGACTAGCGGGTAGCCAAGAGACCCAGTACTTC
abundance: NA; d_gene: NA; v_gene: TRBV15; j_gene: TRBJ2-5; CDR3aa: CATSSRGRQQETQYF; CDR3nt: TGTGCCACCAGCTCACGAGGGCGACAGCAAGAGACCCAGTACTTC
abundance: NA; d_gene: NA; v_gene: TRBV11-3; j_gene: TRBJ2-5; CDR3aa: CASSPSAAQETQYF; CDR3nt: TGTGCCAGCAGCCCATCGGCAGCCCAAGAGACCCAGTACTTC
abundance: NA; d_gene: TRBD1; v_gene: TRBV5-4; j_gene: TRBJ1-1; CDR3aa: CASSSRTGPNTEAFF; CDR3nt: TGTGCCAGCAGCTCAAGGACAGGGCCGAACACTGAAGCTTTCTTT
abundance: few; d_gene: TRBD1; v_gene: TRBV6-1; j_gene: TRBJ1-1; CDR3aa: CASRLTGGENTEAFF; CDR3nt: TGTGCCAGCAGGCTTACAGGGGGGGAGAACACTGAAGCTTTCTTT
abundance: NA; d_gene: NA; v_gene: TRBV7-8; j_gene: TRBJ2-5; CDR3aa: CASSNQETQYF; CDR3nt: TGTGCCAGCAGCAACCAAGAGACCCAGTACTTC
abundance: few; d_gene: NA; v_gene: TRBV20-1; j_gene: TRBJ2-2; CDR3aa: CSARGPIGELFF; CDR3nt: TGCAGTGCTAGAGGCCCGATCGGGGAGCTGTTTTTT
abundance: NA; d_gene: TRBD1; v_gene: TRBV11-2; j_gene: TRBJ1-2; CDR3aa: CASSLVTGTGKYYGYTF; CDR3nt: TGTGCCAGCAGCTTAGTTACCGGGACAGGGAAATACTACGGCTACACCTTC
abundance: NA; d_gene: TRBD1; v_gene: TRBV15; j_gene: TRBJ1-5; CDR3aa: CATSGNTGGRSNQPQHF; CDR3nt: TGTGCCACCAGCGGTAATACAGGGGGTCGGAGCAATCAGCCCCAGCATTTT
abundance: NA; d_gene: NA; v_gene: TRBV7-9; j_gene: TRBJ2-7; CDR3aa: CASSLETDEQYF; CDR3nt: TGTGCCAGCAGCTTAGAGACCGACGAGCAGTACTTC
abundance: NA; d_gene: NA; v_gene: TRBV19; j_gene: TRBJ1-5; CDR3aa: CASSIGFDNQPQHF; CDR3nt: TGTGCCAGTAGTATAGGGTTTGACAATCAGCCCCAGCATTTT
abundance: few; d_gene: NA; v_gene: TRBV27; j_gene: TRBJ1-5; CDR3aa: CASSLNRANQPQHF; CDR3nt: TGTGCCAGCAGTTTAAACAGGGCCAATCAGCCCCAGCATTTT
abundance: few; d_gene: TRBD1; v_gene: TRBV5-4; j_gene: TRBJ1-2; CDR3aa: CASSVDRLAYGYTF; CDR3nt: TGTGCCAGCAGCGTGGACAGGTTGGCCTATGGCTACACCTTC
abundance: NA; d_gene: NA; v_gene: TRBV30; j_gene: TRBJ1-5; CDR3aa: CAWSVSSTNQPQHF; CDR3nt: TGTGCCTGGAGTGTAAGCAGTACGAATCAGCCCCAGCATTTT
abundance: NA; d_gene: TRBD2; v_gene: TRBV20-1; j_gene: TRBJ2-1; CDR3aa: CSATTSGRASYNEQFF; CDR3nt: TGCAGTGCAACGACTAGCGGGAGGGCCTCCTACAATGAGCAGTTCTTC
abundance: NA; d_gene: NA; v_gene: TRBV6-2/TRBV6-3; j_gene: TRBJ2-3; CDR3aa: CASSYGNTDTQYF; CDR3nt: TGTGCCAGCAGTTACGGAAATACAGATACGCAGTATTTT
abundance: NA; d_gene: TRBD1; v_gene: TRBV27; j_gene: TRBJ2-2; CDR3aa: CASTTQGAGTGELFF; CDR3nt: TGTGCCAGCACAACGCAGGGGGCGGGCACCGGGGAGCTGTTTTTT
abundance: NA; d_gene: NA; v_gene: TRBV2; j_gene: TRBJ2-7; CDR3aa: CASSGQGISYEQYF; CDR3nt: TGTGCCAGCAGTGGGCAGGGGATCTCCTACGAGCAGTACTTC
abundance: NA; d_gene: NA; v_gene: TRBV7-2; j_gene: TRBJ2-5; CDR3aa: CASSSTLAAQETQYF; CDR3nt: TGTGCCAGCAGCTCTACCTTAGCGGCACAAGAGACCCAGTACTTC